This passage covers 14 T cell receptor beta chains from one sample sequenced in a study of T-cell reconstitution after alpha-beta-depleted transplantation in children. During its preparation, the TCRbeta library received unique molecular identifiers. TCRdb itself ran the PCR reads through MiXCR, one entry per CDR3 protein. This sample has approximately 290,000 distinct CDR3 sequences, with around 10% found just once. Sequencing was performed on peripheral blood, taken 180 days after TCRalphabeta/CD19-depleted stem cell transplant. All receptors derive from a male patient between 2 and 15 years old who had a stem cell transplant for chronic granulomatous disease, so the T cells may come from the graft donor.

This clonotype was seen many times. The chain is built from TRBV5-5 and TRBJ2-7; possibly TRBD2 for D (6 bases). This CDR3 spans 14 amino acids. CDR1 is SGHKS, CDR2 YYEKEE, per germline (reference sequence). V was cut by 4 bases and J by 3 bases, with 14 bases left in between. The CDR3 reads CASSRGDQNYEQYF. The CDR3 DNA reads TGTGCCAGCAGCCGCGGGGATCAAAACTACGAGCAGTACTTC.

This clonotype has a count of ten or more. CDR3 nucleotides: TGTGCCAGCAGTCGTCCCAGGGTCCAAGAGACCCAGTACTTC. Translation: CASSRPRVQETQYF. This chain connects TRBV28 to TRBJ2-5, with D maybe TRBD1 (5 bases). Germline V gene data show CDR1 as MDHEN and CDR2 as SYDVKM. Trimming removed 5 bases from V and 1 base from J, with 11 bases in between. The CDR3 covers 14 residues.

This clonotype was recorded at least ten times. J is TRBJ2-7 and V is TRBV7-2; D might be TRBD1 (6 bases). The CDR3 sequence is 17 residues long. Germline V gene data show CDR1 as SGHTA and CDR2 as FQGNSA. The ends were cut back, 5 bases at V and 0 bases at J, with 20 bases in the middle. In nucleotides, the CDR3 is TGTGCCAGCAGCCAAAGGTTACTCGGACAGTCCTCCTACGAGCAGTACTTC. Residues: CASSQRLLGQSSYEQYF.

There are many counts of this clonotype. This chain joins TRBV29-1 and TRBJ2-7, with D possibly matching TRBD2 (7 bases). The germline gives CDR1 SQVTM, CDR2 ANQGSEA. The germline V and J ends were trimmed by 7 bases and 1 base, with 17 bases remaining between them. The CDR3 is made up of 14 amino acids. The CDR3 DNA is TGCAGCGCCGCCGGGGGGCAGGGGTCCTACGAGCAGTACTTC. This translates into CSAAGGQGSYEQYF.

This clonotype was recorded a few times. The junction does not match germline at one end; this may be a read error. The V gene is TRBV12-3 or TRBV12-4, the J gene TRBJ2-3, with 9 bases fitting TRBD2. The CDR3 sequence is 17 residues long. The CDR3, as DNA: TGTACCAGCAGTTTAAGAAGCGGGGGGACTAGCACAGATACGCAGTATTTT. It yields the protein CTSSLRSGGTSTDTQYF.

This clonotype was counted ten times or more. The V call is TRBV30, the J call TRBJ2-3, with unresolved D. V gave up 1 base and J gave up 11 bases, with 10 bases separating them. CDR3 size: 11 residues. Looked up from germline, CDR1 is GTSNPN and CDR2 is SVGIG (reference sequence). The chain's CDR3 is CAWSGGHLQYF. In nucleotides, the CDR3 is TGTGCCTGGAGTGGAGGCCACCTGCAGTATTTT.

This clonotype was recorded many times. This chain connects TRBV11-2 to TRBJ2-1; 13 positions agree with TRBD2. The CDR3 loop spans 16 amino acids. Germline trimming cut 4 bases from V and 3 bases from J; bases unmatched to any gene: 3. From germline, CDR1 is SGHAT and CDR2 FQNNGV. CDR3 bases: TGTGCCAGCAGCTGGACTAGCGGGAGCTTCTACAATGAGCAGTTCTTC. It specifies CASSWTSGSFYNEQFF.

This rearrangement joins TRBV6-5 to TRBJ2-5; TRBD2 agrees at 11 bases. Germline lookup yields CDR1 MNHEY and CDR2 SVGAGI. Trimming at V came to 4 bases and at J to 5 bases, leaving 6 bases not matched to a gene. CDR3 length: 15 amino acids. CDR3 loop: CASSSTSGAMETQYF. The CDR3 region has the DNA TGTGCCAGCAGTTCGACTAGCGGGGCAATGGAGACCCAGTACTTC.

This clonotype appeared a few times. This could be a read error, since a much larger clone is one nucleotide away. This rearrangement joins TRBV5-5 to TRBJ2-1, with TRBD2 matching over 11 bases. The CDR3 runs 15 residues. The J segment lost 5 bases and the V segment lost 8 bases, leaving 9 bases of the junction unmatched. Per the germline V gene, CDR1 is SGHKS and CDR2 is YYEKEE (reference sequence). The DNA for the CDR3 is TGTGCCAGGAGCCTAGGACTAGCGGGTCACAATGAGCAGTTCTTC. It codes for CARSLGLAGHNEQFF.

The sample holds many counts of this clonotype. At one of its ends the junction is not consistent with the germline gene, which may arise from a read error. The chain uses TRBV29-1 and TRBJ2-1; D might be TRBD2 (5 bases). Germline V CDR1 and CDR2: SQVTM, ANQGSEA. CDR3 size: 10 residues. The CDR3 DNA sequence: TGCAGCGTTGTTTCGGGGTTTGAGGTCTTC. Encoded protein: CSVVSGFEVF.

This clonotype was seen at least ten times. V is TRBV2 and J is TRBJ2-5; D is unresolved. Per the germline V gene, CDR1 is SNHLY and CDR2 is FYNNEI. CDR3 length equals 16 residues. V was clipped by 4 bases and J by 4 bases, with 19 bases between them. The CDR3 nucleotides are TGTGCCAGCAGTGTGCTGGGTCCTCAGTGGGGAGAGACCCAGTACTTC. It specifies CASSVLGPQWGETQYF.

This clonotype was seen at least ten times. This chain uses TRBV2 with TRBJ2-7, with unresolved D. CDR1 is SNHLY and CDR2 is FYNNEI in the germline V gene. V lost 7 bases to trimming and J lost 7 bases, with 11 bases between them. The CDR3 sequence is 11 residues long. CDR3 in amino acids: CASMELVEQYF. In DNA form, the CDR3 reads TGTGCCAGCATGGAGCTGGTAGAGCAGTACTTC.

This clonotype has a count of ten or more. The chain carries TRBV10-3 and TRBJ2-1, with a possible D match to TRBD2 (5 bases). Germline-derived CDR1 and CDR2 are ENHRY and SYGVKD. The V gene lost 11 bases and the J gene lost 7 bases, with 15 bases spanning the gap. The CDR3 runs 12 residues. The CDR3 region is CAVGLNGNEQFF. The CDR3 DNA reads as TGTGCCGTCGGACTGAACGGGAATGAGCAGTTCTTC.

This clonotype was seen many times. This rearrangement joins TRBV20-1 to TRBJ1-6; possibly TRBD1 for D (5 bases). CDR1 and CDR2 (germline): DFQATT, SNEGSKA (reference sequence). The CDR3 spans 15 residues. DNA for the CDR3: TGCAGGTCCTGGGCAGGGATCCCCTATAATTCACCCCTCCACTTT. Residues: CRSWAGIPYNSPLHF.